A single sample gave rise to the 30 T cell receptor beta chains below, sequenced in a study of regulatory T cells in long-lasting Graves disease. The time point was: newly diagnosed GD, antithyroid drugs for less than 3 months. Generation of the TCR library employed RNA extracted from PBMCs. Arm-PCR of CDR3 regions with iRepertoire HTBI primers generated TCR beta libraries. Via MiXCR, TCRdb re-called the multiplex PCR reads, giving one row per CDR3 protein. The table shows hundreds of thousands of distinct CDR3 sequences, with 15% to 20% occurring only once. In addition, the sample was reused for a study of T cells in Graves' hyperthyroidism and ophthalmopathy.

Sequences were derived from peripheral blood mononuclear cells (PBMCs), sampled at new diagnosis, from a patient treated with antithyroid drugs. All receptors come from a woman in her 30s with Graves disease.

This clonotype has a count of ten or more. CDR3 region: CASSPGLAEQFF. Here the CDR3 DNA reads TGCGCCAGCAGCCCAGGACTAGCGGAGCAGTTCTTC. The chain recombines TRBV10-2 with TRBJ2-1; 9 nucleotides agree with TRBD2. Germline CDR1 is WSHSY and CDR2 is SAAADI. This CDR3 has 12 amino acids. V trimming: 6 bases; J trimming: 10 bases; junction bases outside the gene matches: 4.

As for this clonotype: A read error may produce the germline difference seen at one junction end. This chain links TRBV7-2 with TRBJ1-4; 7 nucleotides match TRBD1. The CDR3 runs 15 residues. CDR1 is SGHTA, CDR2 FQGNSA, per germline. For the CDR3, the DNA is TGTGCCAGGAGCTCGACAGGGTTGTTTAGTGAAAAACTGTTTTTT. Amino acids: CARSSTGLFSEKLFF.

This clonotype was picked up many times. V and J are TRBV12-3 or TRBV12-4 and TRBJ1-5; unclear D gene. Trimming pared 3 bases from V and 2 bases from J, leaving 26 bases between. CDR3 length: 20 residues. The CDR3 DNA sequence: TGTGCCAGCAGTTTGCGTCCCCGTTGGAGTGGGGTGTTGGGCAATCAGCCCCAGCATTTT. It codes for CASSLRPRWSGVLGNQPQHF.

The chain is built from TRBV18 and TRBJ2-7; weak D call: TRBD2 (5 bases). V lost 2 bases and J 1 base, leaving 15 bases between the germline ends. CDR1 is KGHSH and CDR2 is LQKENI in the germline V gene. The CDR3 contains 16 residues. The CDR3 spells CASSPLSRAASYEQYF. The CDR3 nucleotides read TGTGCCAGCTCACCATTATCGCGGGCCGCTTCCTACGAGCAGTACTTC.

This clonotype was seen only a few times. This chain joins TRBV7-6 and TRBJ2-5, with unresolved D. The germline CDR1 and CDR2 sequences are SGHVS and FNYEAQ. The CDR3 has 12 amino acids. V was shortened by 5 bases and J by 5 bases, with 9 bases between the two germline ends. The CDR3 region has the DNA TGTGCCAGCAGCGACCTTCGGGAGACCCAGTACTTC. The encoded protein is CASSDLRETQYF.

This clonotype was seen many times. This chain connects TRBV28 to TRBJ1-1; no reliable D call. The CDR3 sequence is 15 residues long. Trimming removed 6 bases from V and 3 bases from J, with 17 bases in between. From germline, CDR1 is MDHEN and CDR2 SYDVKM. CDR3 sequence: CASSTGESWDTEAFF. The DNA for the CDR3 is TGTGCCAGCAGCACCGGAGAAAGCTGGGACACTGAAGCTTTCTTT.

This rearrangement joins TRBV4-1 to TRBJ1-2; D is unclear. This CDR3 is built from 15 residues. Germline V gives CDR1 MGHRA, CDR2 YSYEKL. The V and J ends lost 4 bases and 5 bases respectively, with 17 bases between them. In DNA, the CDR3 is TGCGCCAGCAGCCTGGCCGACTCCCTTTTTTATGGCTACACCTTC. Translation: CASSLADSLFYGYTF.

This clonotype was observed many times. The V gene is TRBV27, the J gene TRBJ2-7; 10 bases map to TRBD2. The CDR3 sequence is 15 residues long. The germline CDR1 and CDR2 sequences are MNHEY and SMNVEV (reference sequence). The J segment lost 3 bases and the V segment lost 5 bases, leaving 7 bases of the junction unmatched. The DNA for the CDR3 is TGTGCCAGCAGTCTAGCGGGAGTAGGAGGCTACGAGCAGTACTTC. Translation gives CASSLAGVGGYEQYF.

This clonotype occurred a few times. This rearrangement joins TRBV3-1 to TRBJ1-1; 8 bases align to TRBD1. CDR1 is LGHDT and CDR2 is YNNKEL in the germline V gene (reference sequence). The CDR3 has 15 amino acids. The V and J ends lost 1 base and 4 bases, in that order; junction bases with no gene match: 5. CDR3 nucleotides: TGTGCCAGCAGCCAAGGGGGTCAGGGGGCCACTGAAGCTTTCTTT. Its protein product is CASSQGGQGATEAFF.

The chain links TRBV19 to TRBJ1-1; D is perhaps TRBD1 (5 bases). From germline, CDR1 is LNHDA and CDR2 SQIVND (reference sequence). The CDR3 is 14 amino acids. V lost 6 bases to trimming and J lost 3 bases, with 14 bases between them. The CDR3 DNA is TGTGCCAGTAGGGCAGGGAGTAGGGACACTGAAGCTTTCTTT. Its translation is CASRAGSRDTEAFF.

Many counts were recorded for this clonotype. The rearrangement joins TRBV11-2 to TRBJ2-5; D is uncertain. Trimming pared 3 bases from V and 3 bases from J, leaving 8 bases between. CDR1 is SGHAT, CDR2 FQNNGV, per germline. The CDR3 runs 13 residues. The CDR3 DNA sequence: TGTGCCAGCAGCTTCTTCGATAAAGAGACCCAGTACTTC. Amino acid sequence: CASSFFDKETQYF.

To note about this clonotype: One end of the junction does not line up with germline, which may come from a read error. The V call is TRBV5-5, the J call TRBJ1-1; 8 positions agree with TRBD1. CDR3 size: 15 residues. Germline lookup yields CDR1 SGHKS and CDR2 YYEKEE (reference sequence). The CDR3 loop is CASRTDGQGINEAFF. CDR3 DNA sequence: TGCGCCAGCAGGACGGACGGACAGGGTATTAATGAAGCTTTCTTT.

The chain carries TRBV6-9 and TRBJ1-5, with D perhaps TRBD1 (5 bases). Germline V gives CDR1 MNHGY, CDR2 SVAAGI. Trimming pared 4 bases from V and 11 bases from J, leaving 9 bases between. This CDR3 contains 11 residues. CDR3 in DNA: TGTGCCAGCAGTTCAGGGAGTACCCAGCATTTT. Translated: CASSSGSTQHF.

This clonotype was detected ten times or more. The chain combines TRBV12-3 or TRBV12-4 with TRBJ1-1; possible D gene TRBD1, 6 bases. Trimming stripped 6 bases from V and 8 bases from J, with 13 bases between. The CDR3 consists of 12 residues. The CDR3 spells CASSFGGGEAFF. In DNA, the CDR3 is TGTGCCAGCAGCTTTGGGGGCGGCGAAGCTTTCTTT.

This clonotype was observed at least ten times. The gene calls are TRBV28 and TRBJ2-5; maybe TRBD2 (5 bases). The CDR3 has 12 residues. V lost 10 bases, J lost 4 bases, and 13 bases lay in between. Germline V CDR1 and CDR2: MDHEN, SYDVKM. The CDR3 loop is CATSRAGETQYF. CDR3 sequence (DNA): TGTGCCACTTCACGGGCGGGAGAGACCCAGTACTTC.

A few counts support this clonotype. The V and J genes are TRBV20-1 and TRBJ2-7; 10 bases line up with TRBD2. CDR1 DFQATT and CDR2 SNEGSKA come from the germline V gene (reference sequence). V lost 5 bases, J lost 3 bases, and 13 bases stayed unmatched. The CDR3 extends over 16 amino acids. CDR3 DNA: TGCAGTGCTGCGGACATAGCGGGAGGTCTGTACTACGAGCAGTACTTC. As protein: CSAADIAGGLYYEQYF.

The CDR3 bases are TGCGCCAGCAGCCAAGTGGGGGGCTCCTACGAGCAGTACTTC. This encodes CASSQVGGSYEQYF. The chain links TRBV4-1 to TRBJ2-7, with D perhaps TRBD2 (6 bases). Trimming took off 1 base at V and 0 bases at J, with 7 bases between the two ends. CDR1 and CDR2 (germline): MGHRA, YSYEKL. The CDR3 consists of 14 residues.

This clonotype occurred many times. V is TRBV2 and J is TRBJ2-1, with 8 nucleotides matching TRBD1. The germline V gene encodes CDR1 SNHLY and CDR2 FYNNEI. The ends lost 4 bases at V and 5 bases at J; junction bases unmatched: 10. The CDR3 totals 16 residues. The DNA for the CDR3 is TGTGCCAGCAGTGGACGGACAGGGTCCGGGAACAATGAGCAGTTCTTC. It translates to CASSGRTGSGNNEQFF. Full variable domain (rest looked up from reference TRBV2 and TRBJ2-1): EPEVTQTPSHQVTQMGQEVILRCVPISNHLYFYWYRQILGQKVEFLVSFYNNEISEKSEIFDDQFSVERPDGSNFTLKIRSTKLEDSAMYFCASSGRTGSGNNEQFFGPGTRLTVL.

V and J are TRBV2 and TRBJ2-6, with TRBD1 as a possible D gene (6 bases). Germline CDR1 is SNHLY and CDR2 is FYNNEI. V lost 6 bases and J 2 bases, leaving 11 bases between the germline ends. The CDR3 is 15 residues long. CDR3 nucleotide sequence: TGTGCCAGCAGGGAAACAGGGACTGGGGCCAACGTCCTGACTTTC. Its translation: CASRETGTGANVLTF.

This clonotype was picked up many times. The chain couples TRBV11-2 to TRBJ1-4; 8 bases line up with TRBD1. V was clipped by 5 bases and J by 8 bases; unmatched bases: 7. Germline values: CDR1 SGHAT, CDR2 FQNNGV. The CDR3 totals 14 residues. The CDR3 here is CASSQGQGREKLFF. In DNA, the CDR3 is TGTGCCAGCAGCCAAGGACAGGGCCGCGAAAAACTGTTTTTT.

The chain links TRBV7-3 to TRBJ2-3; 7 bases are a match to TRBD2. V trimming: 5 bases; J trimming: 4 bases; junction bases outside the gene matches: 12. Germline V gives CDR1 SGHTA, CDR2 FQGTGA. The CDR3 has 16 amino acids. The CDR3 is CASSQTGLGAPDTQYF. The CDR3 nucleotides read TGTGCCAGCAGCCAAACCGGACTAGGGGCTCCAGATACGCAGTATTTT.

This clonotype was observed many times. The J gene is TRBJ1-2, the V gene TRBV6-1; D is ambiguous. Germline V gene lookup returns CDR1 MNHNS and CDR2 SASEGT. Trimming took 3 bases from V and 7 from J, leaving 6 bases between them. This CDR3 has 11 residues. CDR3 protein: CASSEVAGYTF. For the CDR3, the DNA is TGTGCCAGCAGTGAGGTGGCTGGCTACACCTTC.

In its sample, this clonotype was seen many times. The chain has TRBV5-6 and TRBJ1-1; D uncertain. CDR1 SGHDT and CDR2 YYEEEE come from the germline V gene. The V gene lost 0 bases and the J gene lost 8 bases, with 11 bases spanning the gap. The CDR3 loop spans 13 amino acids. CDR3 sequence: CASSLANGREAFF. CDR3 DNA: TGTGCCAGCAGCTTGGCCAACGGGAGAGAAGCTTTCTTT.

This clonotype was seen repeatedly, ten times or more. The genes are TRBV3-1 and TRBJ1-5; D gene ambiguous. The V end lost 4 bases, the J end lost 1 base, and 5 bases lay between the germline ends. The CDR3 covers 13 residues. CDR1 is LGHDT, CDR2 YNNKEL, per germline (reference sequence). The CDR3 nucleotides are TGTGCCAGCAGCCCCTCCAGCAATCAGCCCCAGCATTTT. It translates to CASSPSSNQPQHF.

This clonotype was counted at least ten times. The genes are TRBV2 and TRBJ2-1, with 13 nucleotides matching TRBD2. This CDR3 is built from 15 residues. CDR1 is SNHLY, CDR2 FYNNEI, per germline. V lost 6 bases and J lost 8; bases outside the gene matches: 7. The CDR3 DNA reads as TGTGCCAGCAGCAGACTAGCGGGAGGTAGGGATGAGCAGTTCTTC. This encodes CASSRLAGGRDEQFF.

The CDR3 region has the DNA TGTGCCAGCAACCTAGCCGTGGACAGCTCGTACCAAGAGACCCAGTACTTC. Translating gives CASNLAVDSSYQETQYF. This rearrangement joins TRBV7-9 to TRBJ2-5; tentative D call: TRBD1 (6 bases). This CDR3 contains 17 residues. V gave up 7 bases and J gave up 0 bases, with 21 bases separating them. Germline V lookup: CDR1 SEHNR, CDR2 FQNEAQ (reference sequence).

This chain joins TRBV4-1 and TRBJ2-7; 7 nucleotides align to TRBD2. The germline V gene has CDR1 MGHRA and CDR2 YSYEKL. The V segment lost 1 base and the J segment 8 bases; nucleotides outside the gene matches: 17. The CDR3 sequence is 17 residues long. As DNA, the CDR3 is TGCGCCAGCAGCCAAGGCGCCTCGAGCGGGACCCTCGGCAAGCAGTACTTC. Its translation: CASSQGASSGTLGKQYF.

Remarks on this clonotype: This clone may be a read error of a much larger clone one base away. This chain joins TRBV7-3 and TRBJ2-5; 10 positions agree with TRBD2. This CDR3 is built from 16 residues. Germline assignment: CDR1 SGHTA and CDR2 FQGTGA. The CDR3 here is CAGSLEREGLEGTQYF. Here the CDR3 DNA reads TGTGCCGGCAGCTTAGAGCGGGAGGGCCTTGAGGGGACCCAGTACTTC.

With respect to this clonotype: One junction end does not reproduce the germline sequence, and a read error may be involved. The chain links TRBV5-1 to TRBJ2-3; D is undetermined. Germline V gene lookup returns CDR1 SGHRS and CDR2 YFSETQ. The length of the CDR3 is 15 residues. The CDR3 region is CVSSLDGQSTDTQYF. CDR3 nucleotide sequence: TGCGTCAGCAGCTTGGACGGTCAGTCCACAGATACGCAGTATTTT.

This clonotype has at least ten counts. This rearrangement joins TRBV6-1 to TRBJ2-7, with a tentative D call TRBD1 (7 bases). Germline CDR1 and CDR2: MNHNS and SASEGT. Trimming stripped 6 bases from V and 3 bases from J, with 12 bases between. The CDR3 is made up of 13 amino acids. CDR3 coding DNA: TGTGCCAGCAGGGCGGGACAGAGCTACGAGCAGTACTTC. It yields the protein CASRAGQSYEQYF.